Presented here are 17 T cell receptor beta chains from one specimen sequenced in a study of blood T cell repertoires in COVID-19. Measured with immunoSEQ multiplex PCR; TCRdb has only the in-frame clones, and not every one. The data show approximately 280,000 clones, with roughly 84% seen just once and almost 1.5% held by the top ten. Sequences were obtained from peripheral blood. These receptors came from a human donor with COVID-19, enrolled during active disease. The donor label of this sample is uncertain.

The chain links TRBV7-9 to TRBJ2-1; 9 nucleotides align to TRBD2. Germline V gene sequence: CDR1 SEHNR, CDR2 FQNEAQ (reference sequence). This CDR3 is built from 18 residues. V lost 5 bases to trimming and J lost 6 bases; unmatched junction nucleotides: 17. As DNA, the CDR3 is TGTGCCAGCAGCCTGGGACTAGCCAACCGACTGTTTATCAATGAGCAGTTCTTC. This encodes CASSLGLANRLFINEQFF.

The chain carries TRBV5-1 and TRBJ2-1; 10 bases match TRBD1. The CDR3 is 16 residues long. Losses at the gene ends were 7 bases for V and 5 bases for J; bases not matched to a gene: 12. CDR1 SGHRS and CDR2 YFSETQ come from the germline V gene. CDR3 sequence reads: CASVRGQGMSNNEQFF. The CDR3 DNA follows: TGCGCCAGCGTGAGGGGACAGGGGATGTCGAACAATGAGCAGTTCTTC.

V and J are TRBV10-2 and TRBJ2-3; 9 bases match TRBD1. This CDR3 contains 15 residues. V was pared by 6 bases and J by 0 bases, with 4 bases of the junction left unmatched. In germline, CDR1 is WSHSY, CDR2 SAAADI. The CDR3 here is CASRDGQGSTDTQYF. The CDR3 nucleotides are TGCGCCAGCAGGGATGGACAGGGGAGCACAGATACGCAGTATTTT.

The chain combines TRBV5-5 with TRBJ1-2; possibly TRBD1 for D (6 bases). The germline V gene has CDR1 SGHKS and CDR2 YYEKEE (reference sequence). V gave up 2 bases and J gave up 2 bases, with 7 bases separating them. The CDR3 extends over 13 amino acids. CDR3 coding DNA: TGTGCCAGCAGCTTTGACAGGAACTATGGCTACACCTTC. Its translation is CASSFDRNYGYTF.

This sequence joins TRBV5-8 and TRBJ1-5; TRBD1 matches 7 bases. This CDR3 comprises 13 residues. Germline-derived CDR1 and CDR2 are SGHTS and YDEGEE. V shed 6 bases, J shed 6 bases, and the junction held 6 bases outside the gene matches. CDR3 DNA: TGTGCCAGCACCTCACAGGGGCCTCAGCCCCAGCATTTT. It specifies CASTSQGPQPQHF.

The chain uses TRBV10-3 and TRBJ2-3; 10 bases fit TRBD2. The CDR3 totals 16 residues. V lost 5 bases, J lost 0 bases, and 5 bases stayed unmatched. CDR1 and CDR2 from the germline V gene are ENHRY and SYGVKD. The CDR3 DNA reads as TGTGCCATCAGTCCAATAGCGGGAGGTAGCACAGATACGCAGTATTTT. Amino acids: CAISPIAGGSTDTQYF.

This clone has a single count. J is TRBJ1-6 and V is TRBV3-1 (or the pseudogene TRBV3-2); maybe TRBD1 (6 bases). Germline lookup yields CDR1 LGHDT and CDR2 YNNKEL (reference sequence). This CDR3 is 15 amino acids long. V lost 1 base and J lost 8, with 12 bases in between. The CDR3 nucleotides are TGTGCCAGCAGCCAAGTCAGAGGGGGTGATTCACCCCTCCACTTT. It codes for CASSQVRGGDSPLHF.

This clone was seen just once. The V and J genes are TRBV9 and TRBJ2-1; D uncertain. Trimming removed 3 bases from V and 0 bases from J, with 7 bases in between. This CDR3 is built from 14 residues. Looked up from germline, CDR1 is SGDLS and CDR2 is YYNGEE. CDR3 sequence reads: CASSEPNSYNEQFF. The CDR3 nucleotides read TGTGCCAGCAGCGAGCCGAACTCCTACAATGAGCAGTTCTTC.

The sample holds one count of this clone. The J gene is TRBJ2-6, the V gene TRBV19; D possibly corresponds to TRBD1 (6 bases). The V and J ends lost 5 bases and 0 bases respectively, with 20 bases between them. The CDR3 runs 19 residues. Germline CDR1 and CDR2: LNHDA and SQIVND (reference sequence). CDR3 DNA sequence: TGTGCCAGTAGTGATCTACAGGGTATCTCGAGCTCTGGGGCCAACGTCCTGACTTTC. Translation gives CASSDLQGISSSGANVLTF.

This chain joins TRBV30 and TRBJ2-7; 7 nucleotides line up with TRBD1. CDR1 is GTSNPN and CDR2 is SVGIG in the germline V gene (reference sequence). CDR3 length: 12 amino acids. Germline trimming cut 5 bases from V and 5 bases from J; bases unmatched to any gene: 6. The CDR3 reads CAWDRERNEQYF. CDR3 coding DNA: TGTGCCTGGGACAGGGAACGTAACGAGCAGTACTTC.

This chain uses TRBV29-1 with TRBJ2-4, with a tentative D call TRBD1 (5 bases). This CDR3 region has 11 residues. Trimming took off 7 bases at V and 13 bases at J, with 17 bases between the two ends. Looked up from germline, CDR1 is SQVTM and CDR2 is ANQGSEA. CDR3 DNA: TGCAGCGCCAAAGGGTTAGGGGCGCAGTACTTC. Protein: CSAKGLGAQYF.

The V call is TRBV28, the J call TRBJ1-2; D is unresolved. The CDR3 runs to 13 residues. Germline CDR1 MDHEN, CDR2 SYDVKM. V gave up 3 bases and J gave up 4 bases, with 9 bases separating them. The CDR3 nucleotides are TGTGCCAGCAGTTTTCTACCCGCCTATGGCTACACCTTC. Translation gives CASSFLPAYGYTF.

This clone has just one count. The chain recombines TRBV6-1 with TRBJ2-5; D may be TRBD1 (6 bases). The CDR3 length is 14 residues. Trimming took 0 bases from V and 4 from J, leaving 9 bases between them. Per germline, CDR1 MNHNS and CDR2 SASEGT. CDR3: CASSEARGGETQYF. CDR3 DNA: TGTGCCAGCAGTGAAGCGCGAGGGGGAGAGACCCAGTACTTC.

This clone was seen a single time. The CDR3 DNA is TGTGCCACCTTGAACCCGACAGGAGACACTGAAGCTTTCTTT. It specifies CATLNPTGDTEAFF. The chain employs TRBV28 and TRBJ1-1, with a tentative D call TRBD1 (6 bases). CDR3 length: 14 amino acids. Deletions cut 10 bases from V and 3 bases from J, with 18 bases between. CDR1 MDHEN and CDR2 SYDVKM come from the germline V gene.

This chain links TRBV11-2 with TRBJ2-3; D perhaps matches TRBD1 (5 bases). Germline lookup yields CDR1 SGHAT and CDR2 FQNNGV. Trimming stripped 2 bases from V and 4 bases from J, with 16 bases between. The CDR3 runs 16 residues. The CDR3 DNA follows: TGTGCCAGCAGCTTAAATCCAGGGAACAGCGCAGATACGCAGTATTTT. Amino acid sequence: CASSLNPGNSADTQYF. Full variable domain (missing parts from reference TRBV11-2 and TRBJ2-3): EAGVAQSPRYKIIEKRQSVAFWCNPISGHATLYWYQQILGQGPKLLIQFQNNGVVDDSQLPKDRFSAERLKGVDSTLKIQPAKLEDSAVYLCASSLNPGNSADTQYFGPGTRLTVL.

This clone was counted once. The chain links TRBV19 to TRBJ2-1; D not certain. Germline CDR1 is LNHDA and CDR2 is SQIVND (reference sequence). V shed 4 bases and J shed 9 bases, with 10 bases lying between them. The CDR3 runs 12 residues. CDR3 nucleotide sequence: TGTGCCAGTAGTAACCAAGCCATTGAGCAGTTCTTC. It is translated as CASSNQAIEQFF.

The gene calls are TRBV4-3 and TRBJ2-2; 9 bases align to TRBD2. V was clipped by 4 bases and J by 1 base; unmatched bases: 4. CDR3 length equals 16 residues. Germline V gene sequence: CDR1 LGHNA, CDR2 YSLEER. In DNA, the CDR3 is TGCGCCAGCAGCCGTAGACTAGCGGAGAACACCGGGGAGCTGTTTTTT. Encoded protein: CASSRRLAENTGELFF.